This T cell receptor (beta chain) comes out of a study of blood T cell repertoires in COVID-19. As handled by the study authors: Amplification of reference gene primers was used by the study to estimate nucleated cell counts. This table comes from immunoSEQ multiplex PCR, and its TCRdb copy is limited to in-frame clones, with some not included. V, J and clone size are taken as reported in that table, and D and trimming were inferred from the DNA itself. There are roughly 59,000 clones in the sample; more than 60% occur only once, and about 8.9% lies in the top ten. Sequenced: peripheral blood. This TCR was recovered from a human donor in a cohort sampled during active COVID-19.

This chain's CDR3 is CASSPGGGNSPLHF. In nucleotides, the CDR3 is TGTGCCAGCAGCCCGGGGGGGGGAAATTCACCCCTCCACTTT. J is TRBJ1-6 and V is TRBV6-5, with a possible D match to TRBD1 (5 bases). From germline, CDR1 is MNHEY and CDR2 SVGAGI. This CDR3 is 14 amino acids long. Trimming pared 6 bases from V and 7 bases from J, leaving 13 bases between.